The rows below give T cell receptor beta chains drawn from one sample of a study of memory CD4+ T cells and cytomegalovirus serostatus. The table came from immunoSEQ multiplex PCR; TCRdb's copy has only in-frame clones and leaves some out. The sample contains about 44,000 clones, less than 85% of which appear only once. The sequencing input was memory CD4+ T cells from blood. The receptors here all came from an adult in good health and CMV-seronegative. Both conserved end residues are part of each CDR3. Fields, in order: CDR3 protein, CDR3 DNA, J gene, D gene, V gene, clone size. The D gene is left open where the match is weak. Rows may omit the clone size; those that give it use once, few, many or a size class.

CAWSSPRSGQNTEAFF	TGTGCCTGGAGTTCACCCCGATCGGGACAGAACACTGAAGCTTTCTTT	TRBJ1-1	NA	TRBV30	NA
CASSVDRTDHEQFF	TGTGCCAGCAGCGTAGATCGGACAGACCATGAGCAGTTCTTC	TRBJ2-1	NA	TRBV9	NA
CASSLGYPSNQPQHF	TGCGCCAGCAGCTTGGGTTACCCTAGCAATCAGCCCCAGCATTTT	TRBJ1-5	NA	TRBV5-1	NA
CASSLGIRETQYF	TGTGCCAGCAGCTTAGGCATAAGAGAGACCCAGTACTTC	TRBJ2-5	NA	TRBV7-2	few
CASSLVAGGPNEQFF	TGTGCCAGCAGTTTAGTAGCGGGGGGGCCCAATGAGCAGTTCTTC	TRBJ2-1	TRBD2	TRBV28	NA
CASSLDREHRPQHF	TGTGCCAGCAGCCTCGACAGGGAGCACCGGCCCCAGCATTTT	TRBJ1-5	TRBD1	TRBV2	NA
CASSLVRGYEQYF	TGTGCCAGCAGCTTGGTTAGGGGTTACGAGCAGTACTTC	TRBJ2-7	NA	TRBV5-4	NA
CASGLDRNTEAFF	TGTGCTAGTGGTTTGGACAGGAACACTGAAGCTTTCTTT	TRBJ1-1	NA	TRBV12-5	NA
CASSLGQMSLDTQYF	TGTGCCAGCAGCTTGGGACAGATGTCTTTGGATACGCAGTATTTT	TRBJ2-3	NA	TRBV5-4	once
CASSAGSNQPQHF	TGTGCCAGCAGTGCCGGGTCCAATCAGCCCCAGCATTTT	TRBJ1-5	NA	TRBV25-1	NA
CATAGTSGGDTQYF	TGTGCCACAGCTGGGACTAGCGGGGGGGATACGCAGTATTTT	TRBJ2-3	TRBD2	TRBV19	NA
CASSVSSQGKSGYTF	TGTGCCAGCAGCGTATCCTCACAGGGGAAGAGTGGCTACACCTTC	TRBJ1-2	TRBD1	TRBV9	NA
CASSLGSGGNTEAFF	TGTGCCAGCAGCTTGGGGTCTGGAGGTAACACTGAAGCTTTCTTT	TRBJ1-1	NA	TRBV5-6	NA
CASSLLGPSMEHEQYF	TGTGCCAGCAGTTTATTGGGTCCCTCGATGGAACACGAGCAGTACTTC	TRBJ2-7	NA	TRBV27	NA
CASSLQRGAYNEQFF	TGTGCCAGCAGCTTACAGCGGGGGGCATACAATGAGCAGTTCTTC	TRBJ2-1	TRBD2	TRBV11-1	once
CASSLSELAKNIQYF	TGTGCCAGCAGTTTATCAGAACTAGCCAAAAACATTCAGTACTTC	TRBJ2-4	NA	TRBV28	NA
CASRAPGQGFNEQFF	TGTGCCAGCAGAGCTCCGGGACAGGGATTTAATGAGCAGTTCTTC	TRBJ2-1	TRBD1	TRBV5-8	NA
CASSLERRRQETQYF	TGTGCCAGCAGCTTAGAGCGGAGACGACAAGAGACCCAGTACTTC	TRBJ2-5	NA	TRBV7-6	few
CASSGQGSNSPLHF	TGCGCCAGCAGCGGACAGGGTAGTAATTCACCCCTCCACTTT	TRBJ1-6	TRBD1	TRBV5-1	NA
CASSRDMNYGYTF	TGTGCCAGCAGCCGGGACATGAACTATGGCTACACCTTC	TRBJ1-2	NA	TRBV5-5	NA
CAISGPGANQPQHF	TGTGCCATCAGTGGACCCGGGGCCAATCAGCCCCAGCATTTT	TRBJ1-5	NA	TRBV10-3	few
CASSFWGGTEAFF	TGCGCCAGCAGCTTTTGGGGCGGCACTGAAGCTTTCTTT	TRBJ1-1	NA	TRBV5-1	NA